This T cell receptor beta chain was sequenced in a study of shared T cell receptors in the human thymus. CDR1 is MRHNA, CDR2 SNTAGT, per germline. The CDR3 loop spans 14 amino acids. V was cut by 3 bases and J by 0 bases, with 7 bases left in between. A single count supports this clone. TCRdb's copy holds only in-frame clones and misses some; the assay was immunoSEQ multiplex PCR. The data show about 660,000 clones, with 80% to 90% seen just once and 0.009% to 0.0095% held by the top ten. These records were also assigned to another study, of human thymus T cells. That paper adds: Resections from corrective heart surgery provided thymus tissue. Thymic repertoires of unrelated individuals were reported in related research to overlap highly.

This TCR was recovered from a boy in the first two years of life with a congenital heart defect. The chain uses TRBV6-4 and TRBJ2-3; tentative D call: TRBD2 (5 bases). Sequenced sample: thymocytes. This CDR3 is CASSELASTDTQYF. CDR3 nucleotide sequence: TGTGCCAGCAGTGAGCTAGCTAGCACAGATACGCAGTATTTT.